Reported below is one T cell receptor (beta chain). Clones were read by immunoSEQ multiplex PCR, and TCRdb kept only the in-frame ones, dropping some. Altogether about 220,000 clones are present, 65% to 90% being singletons, with the ten largest covering about 2.5%. These data come from a study of blood T cell repertoires in COVID-19. Study overall: The cDNA or gDNA used as material had been derived from T cells, B-cell-depleted T cells, or PBMCs.

This TCR came from a woman aged 70-85 years with COVID-19, enrolled during active disease. Sequenced: peripheral blood.

As DNA, the CDR3 is TGCGCCAGCAGCTTGGATCTTAGCGGGGGCCCGGGAGAGACCCAGTACTTC. Its protein product is CASSLDLSGGPGETQYF. This sequence joins TRBV5-1 and TRBJ2-5; 9 nucleotides agree with TRBD2. The V and J ends lost 0 bases and 4 bases, in that order; junction bases with no gene match: 10. This CDR3 contains 17 residues. Germline-derived CDR1 and CDR2 are SGHRS and YFSETQ.